The 20 T cell receptor beta chains in this list originate from one sample, sequenced in a study of T cells after posttransplantation cyclophosphamide. Sequencing was performed with immunoSEQ multiplex PCR; in TCRdb, only in-frame clones are kept and a portion is missing. The table shows tens of thousands of clones, with 85% to 95% occurring only once. Sequenced input: PBMCs. Receptor source: a woman aged 45-59 years in good health and a related stem cell transplant donor.

J is TRBJ2-5 and V is TRBV11-2, with a weak D call TRBD1 (5 bases). Trimming took off 1 base at V and 2 bases at J, with 11 bases between the two ends. The CDR3 has 15 amino acids. Germline assignment: CDR1 SGHAT and CDR2 FQNNGV. The DNA for the CDR3 is TGTGCCAGCAGCTTAGGGGGTCAGGGTCAAGAGACCCAGTACTTC. Protein: CASSLGGQGQETQYF.

This sequence joins TRBV6-1 and TRBJ1-5, with TRBD1 matching 9 bases. CDR3 length: 14 residues. Trimming cost V 5 bases and J 7 bases; bases outside gene matches: 6. Germline CDR1 and CDR2: MNHNS and SASEGT. This CDR3 is CASSLRDREQPQHF. The CDR3 bases are TGTGCCAGCAGTCTCCGGGACAGGGAGCAGCCCCAGCATTTT.

This chain joins TRBV29-1 and TRBJ2-1; 16 bases agree with TRBD2. CDR1 is SQVTM and CDR2 is ANQGSEA in the germline V gene. V was pared by 5 bases and J by 4 bases, with 2 bases of the junction left unmatched. This CDR3 is 15 amino acids long. The chain's CDR3 is CSVKGLAGGYNEQFF. CDR3 nucleotide sequence: TGCAGCGTTAAGGGACTAGCGGGAGGGTACAATGAGCAGTTCTTC.

In DNA form, the CDR3 reads TGTGCCAGCAGCCCGGGACAGTTGGACACCGGGGAGCTGTTTTTT. This translates into CASSPGQLDTGELFF. The chain uses TRBV7-3 and TRBJ2-2; 7 bases are shared with TRBD1. This CDR3 spans 15 amino acids. Germline V gives CDR1 SGHTA, CDR2 FQGTGA. V lost 5 bases, J lost 3 bases, and 6 bases stayed unmatched.

The V and J genes are TRBV27 and TRBJ1-1; D not resolved. The CDR3 extends over 13 amino acids. V lost 0 bases and J 1 base, leaving 3 bases between the germline ends. Germline loops: CDR1 MNHEY, CDR2 SMNVEV (reference sequence). CDR3 sequence reads: CASSLSANTEAFF. CDR3 nucleotides: TGTGCCAGCAGTTTATCAGCGAACACTGAAGCTTTCTTT.

The chain carries TRBV19 and TRBJ2-7; a weak D match, TRBD2 (6 bases). Germline CDR1 LNHDA, CDR2 SQIVND (reference sequence). The CDR3 loop spans 15 amino acids. V shed 3 bases and J shed 3 bases, with 15 bases lying between them. Here the CDR3 DNA reads TGTGCCAGTAGTATTCCGGGAGTTACGGGCTACGAGCAGTACTTC. Translation gives CASSIPGVTGYEQYF.

V and J are TRBV5-1 and TRBJ2-3; 12 bases map to TRBD2. CDR1 is SGHRS and CDR2 is YFSETQ in the germline V gene. J was trimmed by 2 bases and V by 4 bases; bases with no gene match: 8. The CDR3 covers 17 residues. The CDR3 nucleotides are TGCGCCAGCAGCGCGAGGACTAGCGGGGACTACACAGATACGCAGTATTTT. It yields the protein CASSARTSGDYTDTQYF.

This CDR3 is CASSSQGAGGGYTF. The DNA of the CDR3 is TGCGCCAGCAGCTCACAGGGGGCTGGAGGCGGCTACACCTTC. The chain recombines TRBV4-1 with TRBJ1-2; 9 bases line up with TRBD1. This CDR3 is 14 amino acids long. Germline assignment: CDR1 MGHRA and CDR2 YSYEKL. V trimming: 5 bases; J trimming: 8 bases; junction bases outside the gene matches: 9.

The chain has TRBV5-1 and TRBJ2-3; 9 nucleotides match TRBD2. Germline-derived CDR1 and CDR2 are SGHRS and YFSETQ. The CDR3 covers 15 residues. Trimming cost V 3 bases and J 1 base; bases outside gene matches: 3. The CDR3 coding sequence is TGCGCCAGCAGCTCAGCGGGAGGCGGCACAGATACGCAGTATTTT. Its translation is CASSSAGGGTDTQYF.

This chain uses TRBV28 with TRBJ2-7; D is possibly TRBD2 (6 bases). V lost 3 bases and J lost 1, with 7 bases in between. Looked up from germline, CDR1 is MDHEN and CDR2 is SYDVKM. This CDR3 has 13 amino acids. CDR3 amino acids: CASSFGGSYEQYF. The CDR3, as DNA: TGTGCCAGCAGTTTCGGGGGTTCCTACGAGCAGTACTTC. The whole variable domain, filled in from reference TRBV28 and TRBJ2-7, reads DVKVTQSSRYLVKRTGEKVFLECVQDMDHENMFWYRQDPGLGLRLIYFSYDVKMKEKGDIPEGYSVSREKKERFSLILESASTNQTSMYLCASSFGGSYEQYFGPGTRLTVT.

The genes are TRBV18 and TRBJ2-3; D possibly corresponds to TRBD2 (6 bases). Trimming stripped 2 bases from V and 5 bases from J, with 8 bases between. Germline V lookup: CDR1 KGHSH, CDR2 LQKENI. There are 13 residues in the CDR3. CDR3 sequence: CASSPGGEDTQYF. The CDR3 DNA is TGTGCCAGCTCACCAGGCGGGGAAGATACGCAGTATTTT. The full variable domain, completed using reference TRBV18 and TRBJ2-3, is NAGVMQNPRHLVRRRGQEARLRCSPMKGHSHVYWYRQLPEEGLKFMVYLQKENIIDESGMPKERFSAEFPKEGPSILRIQQVVRGDSAAYFCASSPGGEDTQYFGPGTRLTVL.

The chain combines TRBV7-9 with TRBJ2-2, with TRBD2 as a possible D gene (6 bases). Trimming cost V 5 bases and J 3 bases, with 16 bases left between them. CDR3 length: 16 amino acids. CDR1 and CDR2 (germline): SEHNR, FQNEAQ (reference sequence). This CDR3 is CASSPGLGSDTGELFF. The CDR3 bases are TGTGCCAGCAGCCCGGGACTTGGGTCGGACACCGGGGAGCTGTTTTTT.

The chain has TRBV5-1 and TRBJ2-1, with 13 bases fitting TRBD2. The CDR3 contains 16 residues. From germline, CDR1 is SGHRS and CDR2 YFSETQ. J lost 5 bases, V lost 9 bases, and 11 bases had no gene match. The CDR3 loop reads CATRRTSGSRDNEQFF. CDR3 DNA: TGCGCCACCAGACGGACTAGCGGGAGTAGGGACAATGAGCAGTTCTTC.

The chain links TRBV19 to TRBJ1-5, with TRBD1 as a possible D gene (6 bases). V was cut by 5 bases and J by 5 bases, with 16 bases left in between. The CDR3 totals 15 residues. The germline V gene has CDR1 LNHDA and CDR2 SQIVND (reference sequence). In DNA form, the CDR3 reads TGTGCCAGTAGTCCGACCAAGGGGGTTCATCAGCCCCAGCATTTT. Translated, it gives CASSPTKGVHQPQHF.

Regarding this clone: The junction differs from germline at one of its ends, possibly a read error. J is TRBJ2-3 and V is TRBV7-7; the D is unclear. This CDR3 region has 14 residues. Looked up from germline, CDR1 is SSHAT and CDR2 is FNYEAQ (reference sequence). The DNA of the CDR3 is TGTGCTAGCAGCTTGGATCTCGAGGAGGATACGCAGTATTTT. Encoded protein: CASSLDLEEDTQYF.

The chain uses TRBV7-8 and TRBJ1-1, with 8 nucleotides matching TRBD1. Germline V gives CDR1 SGHVS, CDR2 FQNEAQ. The CDR3 runs 14 residues. V was clipped by 5 bases and J by 5 bases; unmatched bases: 7. CDR3: CASSATGGGTEAFF. For the CDR3, the DNA is TGTGCCAGCAGCGCCACAGGGGGAGGGACTGAAGCTTTCTTT. The full variable domain, its missing parts supplied by reference TRBV7-8 and TRBJ1-1, is GAGVSQSPRYKVAKRGQDVALRCDPISGHVSLFWYQQALGQGPEFLTYFQNEAQLDKSGLPSDRFFAERPEGSVSTLKIQRTQQEDSAVYLCASSATGGGTEAFFGQGTRLTVV.

The chain recombines TRBV7-2 with TRBJ2-1; 7 bases align to TRBD1. J lost 12 bases, V lost 2 bases, and 4 bases had no gene match. The V gene's germline CDR1 is SGHTA and CDR2 FQGNSA. This CDR3 has 12 amino acids. The CDR3 spells CASSLTGDAQFF. Here the CDR3 DNA reads TGTGCCAGCAGCTTAACAGGGGATGCGCAGTTCTTC.

This clone was observed a single time. This specimen includes other DNA sequences encoding the same CDR3. The V call is TRBV10-3, the J call TRBJ1-6; 7 bases map to TRBD1. CDR3 length: 16 residues. Germline-derived CDR1 and CDR2 are ENHRY and SYGVKD. V lost 3 bases, J lost 10 bases, and 12 bases stayed unmatched. The CDR3 is CAISDDRQGGNSPLHF. CDR3 nucleotide sequence: TGTGCCATCAGTGACGATAGACAGGGAGGTAACTCACCCCTCCACTTT.

The gene calls are TRBV27 and TRBJ2-1; TRBD1 agrees at 10 bases. The CDR3 sequence is 15 residues long. Per the germline V gene, CDR1 is MNHEY and CDR2 is SMNVEV (reference sequence). The V segment lost 4 bases and the J segment 8 bases; nucleotides outside the gene matches: 8. CDR3 bases: TGTGCCAGCAGTTACGACAGGGGGCGATTTCATGAGCAGTTCTTC. It translates to CASSYDRGRFHEQFF.

V and J are TRBV7-3 and TRBJ2-1; 7 bases are shared with TRBD2. The J segment lost 7 bases and the V segment lost 2 bases, leaving 2 bases of the junction unmatched. The V gene's germline CDR1 is SGHTA and CDR2 FQGTGA. This CDR3 is 13 amino acids long. The CDR3 spells CASSLGGGNEQFF. The DNA for the CDR3 is TGTGCCAGCAGCTTAGGGGGAGGGAATGAGCAGTTCTTC. The variable domain in full, with the rest retrieved from reference TRBV7-3 and TRBJ2-1, is GAGVSQTPSNKVTEKGKYVELRCDPISGHTALYWYRQSLGQGPEFLIYFQGTGAADDSGLPNDRFFAVRPEGSVSTLKIQRTERGDSAVYLCASSLGGGNEQFFGPGTRLTVL.